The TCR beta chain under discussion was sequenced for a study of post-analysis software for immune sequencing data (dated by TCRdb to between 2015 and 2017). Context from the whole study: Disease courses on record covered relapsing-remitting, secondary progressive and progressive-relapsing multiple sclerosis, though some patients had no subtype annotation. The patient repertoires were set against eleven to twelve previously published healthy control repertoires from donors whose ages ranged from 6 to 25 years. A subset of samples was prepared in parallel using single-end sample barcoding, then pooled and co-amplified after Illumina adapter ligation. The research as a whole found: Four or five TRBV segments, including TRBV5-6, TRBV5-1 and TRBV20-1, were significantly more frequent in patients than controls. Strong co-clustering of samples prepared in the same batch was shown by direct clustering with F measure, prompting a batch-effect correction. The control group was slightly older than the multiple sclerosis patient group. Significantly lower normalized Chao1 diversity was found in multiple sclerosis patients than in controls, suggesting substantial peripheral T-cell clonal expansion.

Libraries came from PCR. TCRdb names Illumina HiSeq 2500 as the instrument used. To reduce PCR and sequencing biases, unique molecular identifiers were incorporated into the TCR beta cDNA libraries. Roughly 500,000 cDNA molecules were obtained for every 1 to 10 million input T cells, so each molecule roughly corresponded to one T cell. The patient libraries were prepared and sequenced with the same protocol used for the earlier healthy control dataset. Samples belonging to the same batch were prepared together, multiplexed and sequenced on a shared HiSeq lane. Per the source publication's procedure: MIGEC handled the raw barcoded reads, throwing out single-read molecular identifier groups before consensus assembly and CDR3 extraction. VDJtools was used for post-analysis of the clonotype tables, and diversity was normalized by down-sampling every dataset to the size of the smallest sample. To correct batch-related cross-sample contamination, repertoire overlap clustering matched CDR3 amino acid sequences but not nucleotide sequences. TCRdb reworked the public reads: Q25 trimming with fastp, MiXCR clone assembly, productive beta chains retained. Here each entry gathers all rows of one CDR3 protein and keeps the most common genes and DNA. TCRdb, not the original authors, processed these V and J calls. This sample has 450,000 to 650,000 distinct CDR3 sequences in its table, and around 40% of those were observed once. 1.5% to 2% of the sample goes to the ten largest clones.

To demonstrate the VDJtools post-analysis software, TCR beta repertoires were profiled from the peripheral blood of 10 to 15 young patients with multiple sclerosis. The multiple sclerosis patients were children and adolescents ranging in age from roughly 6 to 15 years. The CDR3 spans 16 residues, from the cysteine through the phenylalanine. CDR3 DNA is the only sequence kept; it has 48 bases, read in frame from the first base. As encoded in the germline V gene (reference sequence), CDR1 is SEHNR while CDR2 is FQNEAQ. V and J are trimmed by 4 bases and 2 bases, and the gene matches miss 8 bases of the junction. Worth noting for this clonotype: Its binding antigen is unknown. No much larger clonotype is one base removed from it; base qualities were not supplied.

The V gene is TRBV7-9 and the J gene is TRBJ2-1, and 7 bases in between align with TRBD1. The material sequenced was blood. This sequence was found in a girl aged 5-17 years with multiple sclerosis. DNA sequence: TGTGCCAGCAGCTCGACAGGGCGCTCAACCTACAATGAGCAGTTCTTC. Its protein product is CASSSTGRSTYNEQFF.